The T cell receptor beta chain under discussion was sequenced for a study of T cells after yellow fever vaccination. The overall study: Some fractions had low cell numbers, and these were prepared with SMART-Seq v4 Ultra Low Input.

The CDR3 runs to 12 residues. Trimming stripped 8 bases from V and 5 bases from J, with 13 bases between. Per germline, CDR1 SQVTM and CDR2 ANQGSEA. Each CDR3 protein is one row after TCRdb ran MiXCR on the 5' RACE reads. Among approximately 510,000 distinct CDR3 sequences listed, roughly a fifth were seen once. Concerning this clonotype itself: What it binds is unknown.

Study conclusions and caveats: Post-booster reappearance was seen for most primary-vaccination clones (roughly 96% CD4, 75% to 90% CD8).

This TCR was recovered from a man aged 18 to 29 who received the YFV17D yellow fever vaccine. This sample comprised PBMCs, obtained roughly 20 days after the first yellow fever vaccination. The genes are TRBV29-1 and TRBJ2-1; tentatively, D is TRBD1 (6 bases). The CDR3 region has the DNA TGCAGCAATGTAGGGGGAGACAATGAGCAGTTCTTC. This encodes CSNVGGDNEQFF.